A single sample gave rise to the 22 T cell receptor beta chains below, sequenced in a study of CD8 T cells in Susac syndrome. cDNA came from approximately 0.5 to 1 ug RNA primed by random hexamers. Using its own MiXCR run on the immunoSEQ multiplex PCR reads, TCRdb lists one record per CDR3 protein. The sample contains 180,000 or so distinct CDR3 sequences, around 94% of which appear only once. The material sequenced was CD4+ T cells from PBMCs. The receptors stem from a human donor in good health.

The chain links TRBV30 to TRBJ2-3; D might be TRBD1 or TRBD2, each matching 5 bases. CDR3 size: 14 residues. The V gene lost 3 bases and the J gene lost 5 bases, with 15 bases spanning the gap. CDR1 is GTSNPN, CDR2 SVGIG, per germline (reference sequence). CDR3 DNA: TGTGCCTGGAGCGGGGCTGGGGTCCAAGATACGCAGTATTTT. This codes for CAWSGAGVQDTQYF.

This chain links TRBV19 with TRBJ1-5, with TRBD1 matching over 7 bases. CDR3 length: 14 amino acids. V lost 10 bases, J lost 3 bases, and 9 bases stayed unmatched. Looked up from germline, CDR1 is LNHDA and CDR2 is SQIVND (reference sequence). For the CDR3, the DNA is TGTGCCACAATGGCCGGGACAGCCAATCAGCCCCAGCATTTT. Its protein product is CATMAGTANQPQHF.

The chain uses TRBV28 and TRBJ2-3; the match to TRBD2 covers 7 bases. The germline V gene encodes CDR1 MDHEN and CDR2 SYDVKM. This CDR3 comprises 14 residues. The trim removed 6 bases at V and 6 bases at J, leaving 9 bases unmatched. CDR3 coding DNA: TGTGCCAGCAGGAGAGGGAGGGAGTTCGATACGCAGTATTTT. Its translation is CASRRGREFDTQYF.

The CDR3 sequence: CSARDQGPIYYGYTF. As DNA, the CDR3 is TGCAGTGCTAGAGATCAGGGTCCGATTTACTATGGCTACACCTTC. The chain joins TRBV20-1 to TRBJ1-2, with D possibly being TRBD1 (5 bases). Germline V gene sequence: CDR1 DFQATT, CDR2 SNEGSKA (reference sequence). The V end was cut by 0 bases, the J end by 3 bases, with 14 bases between. The CDR3 extends over 15 amino acids.

CDR3 coding DNA: TGTGCCAGCAGCCCAAGAACCTACGAGCAGTACTTC. Translated: CASSPRTYEQYF. This chain links TRBV11-1 with TRBJ2-7; D remains unclear. CDR1 SGHAT and CDR2 FQDESV come from the germline V gene (reference sequence). The ends were cut back, 5 bases at V and 2 bases at J, with 7 bases in the middle. This CDR3 is built from 12 residues.

The chain uses TRBV20-1 and TRBJ2-3, with TRBD1 matching 9 bases. The CDR3 sequence is 14 residues long. CDR1 is DFQATT and CDR2 is SNEGSKA in the germline V gene (reference sequence). Trimming took 5 bases from V and 2 from J; bases not matched to a gene: 5. The CDR3 nucleotides read TGCAGTGCTGTTGGGACAGGGTCCACAGATACGCAGTATTTT. As protein: CSAVGTGSTDTQYF.

The J gene is TRBJ2-7, the V gene TRBV12-3 or TRBV12-4, with TRBD1 matching 9 bases. Trimming removed 6 bases from V and 5 bases from J; junction bases left unmatched: 8. The CDR3 totals 14 residues. CDR3 DNA: TGTGCCAGCAGCCTCGGACAGGGGCTACACGAGCAGTACTTC. Translating gives CASSLGQGLHEQYF.

The chain joins TRBV20-1 to TRBJ2-7; D not certain. This CDR3 region has 11 residues. The V end lost 3 bases, the J end lost 5 bases, and 8 bases lay between the germline ends. CDR1 and CDR2 (germline): DFQATT, SNEGSKA (reference sequence). The CDR3 nucleotides are TGCAGTGCTAGTCCCGGGCACGAGCAGTACTTC. Encoded protein: CSASPGHEQYF.

The V call is TRBV9, the J call TRBJ2-3; D is uncertain. The CDR3 is 13 residues long. V was trimmed by 4 bases and J by 0 bases, leaving 6 bases between them. Germline V gene data show CDR1 as SGDLS and CDR2 as YYNGEE. CDR3 nucleotides: TGTGCCAGCAGCCAAAGTAGCACAGATACGCAGTATTTT. Translation gives CASSQSSTDTQYF.

This rearrangement joins TRBV5-1 to TRBJ1-1, with D tentatively TRBD1 (5 bases). This CDR3 is built from 14 residues. V lost 4 bases to trimming and J lost 1 base, with 11 bases between them. Germline V gene data show CDR1 as SGHRS and CDR2 as YFSETQ. As DNA, the CDR3 is TGCGCCAGCAGCAGGGACGGTCCGAACACTGAAGCTTTCTTT. Its protein product is CASSRDGPNTEAFF.

This rearrangement joins TRBV11-2 to TRBJ2-1, with a tentative D call TRBD2 (6 bases). Germline V gene sequence: CDR1 SGHAT, CDR2 FQNNGV. The CDR3 consists of 13 residues. Trimming took 1 base from V and 12 from J, leaving 13 bases between them. CDR3 nucleotides: TGTGCCAGCAGCTTAGCCTCGATTAGCGGGCAGTTCTTC. It yields the protein CASSLASISGQFF.

The chain couples TRBV2 to TRBJ2-1; perhaps D is TRBD1 or TRBD2 (6 bases each). Germline lookup yields CDR1 SNHLY and CDR2 FYNNEI. CDR3 length: 15 amino acids. Trimming shortened V by 6 bases and J by 7 bases, and 19 bases separated the two germline ends. CDR3 amino acids: CASSVEGGRLNEQFF. Written as DNA, the CDR3 is TGTGCCAGCAGCGTAGAAGGGGGGAGACTGAATGAGCAGTTCTTC.

This clonotype is a singleton in its sample. V is TRBV7-2 and J is TRBJ2-5, with TRBD2 as a possible D gene (6 bases). Germline CDR1 and CDR2: SGHTA and FQGNSA. This CDR3 region has 14 residues. V gave up 8 bases and J gave up 5 bases, with 18 bases separating them. This chain's CDR3 is CASGPGTEGETQYF. CDR3 DNA sequence: TGTGCCAGCGGCCCCGGGACGGAGGGGGAGACCCAGTACTTC.

V and J are TRBV30 and TRBJ2-7; no firm D call. From germline, CDR1 is GTSNPN and CDR2 SVGIG (reference sequence). This CDR3 has 12 amino acids. V was shortened by 3 bases and J by 5 bases, with 11 bases between the two germline ends. The CDR3 DNA follows: TGTGCCTGGAGCCGCCAGGTTGACGAGCAGTACTTC. This sequence encodes CAWSRQVDEQYF.

In nucleotides, the CDR3 is TGTGCCATCAGCGGGGACAGGGACACCGGGGAGCTGTTTTTT. Translating gives CAISGDRDTGELFF. V and J are TRBV10-3 and TRBJ2-2; 9 positions agree with TRBD1. This CDR3 is 14 amino acids long. V gave up 6 bases and J gave up 3 bases; unmatched junction bases: 2. CDR1 ENHRY and CDR2 SYGVKD come from the germline V gene.

This CDR3 is CSASRSRQDNSPLHF. The CDR3 bases are TGCAGTGCTAGTCGATCAAGGCAGGATAATTCACCCCTCCACTTT. V is TRBV20-1 and J is TRBJ1-6; the D is unclear. The CDR3 consists of 15 residues. Germline CDR1 is DFQATT and CDR2 is SNEGSKA (reference sequence). The V end lost 3 bases, the J end lost 5 bases, and 14 bases lay between the germline ends.

This chain joins TRBV29-1 and TRBJ2-1; no clear D gene. This CDR3 spans 12 amino acids. Germline V gene sequence: CDR1 SQVTM, CDR2 ANQGSEA. Trimming removed 7 bases from V and 3 bases from J, with 10 bases in between. The CDR3 DNA reads TGCAGCGCCGGGCCTATCTACAATGAGCAGTTCTTC. Protein sequence: CSAGPIYNEQFF.

The chain is built from TRBV5-1 and TRBJ2-6, with D perhaps TRBD2 (5 bases). CDR1 and CDR2 (germline): SGHRS, YFSETQ. This CDR3 has 17 residues. Between the trimmed V and J ends, which lost 4 bases and 0 bases, there was a span of 14 bases. CDR3: CASSPNGLFSGANVLTF. The CDR3 DNA reads as TGCGCCAGCAGCCCCAATGGACTCTTCTCTGGGGCCAACGTCCTGACTTTC.

This chain uses TRBV28 with TRBJ1-1; D is unclear. The CDR3 is 12 residues long. CDR1 MDHEN and CDR2 SYDVKM come from the germline V gene. V was trimmed by 6 bases and J by 3 bases, leaving 8 bases between them. Here the CDR3 reads CASRETDTEAFF. In DNA, the CDR3 is TGTGCCAGCAGGGAGACGGACACTGAAGCTTTCTTT. The whole variable domain, filled in from reference TRBV28 and TRBJ1-1, reads DVKVTQSSRYLVKRTGEKVFLECVQDMDHENMFWYRQDPGLGLRLIYFSYDVKMKEKGDIPEGYSVSREKKERFSLILESASTNQTSMYLCASRETDTEAFFGQGTRLTVV.

The genes are TRBV4-3 and TRBJ2-1; D might be TRBD2 (7 bases). This CDR3 is built from 17 residues. Trimming took off 0 bases at V and 0 bases at J, with 12 bases between the two ends. Germline V gene lookup returns CDR1 LGHNA and CDR2 YSLEER. The CDR3 reads CASSQEFGGASYNEQFF. In nucleotides, the CDR3 is TGCGCCAGCAGCCAAGAATTTGGGGGGGCCTCCTACAATGAGCAGTTCTTC.

V usage is TRBV9 and J usage is TRBJ2-3, with no clear D. The V end lost 4 bases, the J end lost 0 bases, and 9 bases lay between the germline ends. Germline assignment: CDR1 SGDLS and CDR2 YYNGEE. CDR3 length: 14 amino acids. CDR3 sequence (DNA): TGTGCCAGCAGCCGGGCCCCTAGCACAGATACGCAGTATTTT. This gives the protein CASSRAPSTDTQYF.

This clonotype was observed a single time. V is TRBV9 and J is TRBJ2-3; D perhaps matches TRBD1 (6 bases). Between the trimmed V and J ends, which lost 7 bases and 2 bases, there was a span of 11 bases. This CDR3 region has 13 residues. The germline V gene has CDR1 SGDLS and CDR2 YYNGEE. In nucleotides, the CDR3 is TGTGCCAGCGCTGGGGGCCCCACAGATACGCAGTATTTT. The encoded protein is CASAGGPTDTQYF. The variable domain in full, with the rest retrieved from reference TRBV9 and TRBJ2-3, is DSGVTQTPKHLITATGQRVTLRCSPRSGDLSVYWYQQSLDQGLQFLIQYYNGEERAKGNILERFSAQQFPDLHSELNLSSLELGDSALYFCASAGGPTDTQYFGPGTRLTVL.